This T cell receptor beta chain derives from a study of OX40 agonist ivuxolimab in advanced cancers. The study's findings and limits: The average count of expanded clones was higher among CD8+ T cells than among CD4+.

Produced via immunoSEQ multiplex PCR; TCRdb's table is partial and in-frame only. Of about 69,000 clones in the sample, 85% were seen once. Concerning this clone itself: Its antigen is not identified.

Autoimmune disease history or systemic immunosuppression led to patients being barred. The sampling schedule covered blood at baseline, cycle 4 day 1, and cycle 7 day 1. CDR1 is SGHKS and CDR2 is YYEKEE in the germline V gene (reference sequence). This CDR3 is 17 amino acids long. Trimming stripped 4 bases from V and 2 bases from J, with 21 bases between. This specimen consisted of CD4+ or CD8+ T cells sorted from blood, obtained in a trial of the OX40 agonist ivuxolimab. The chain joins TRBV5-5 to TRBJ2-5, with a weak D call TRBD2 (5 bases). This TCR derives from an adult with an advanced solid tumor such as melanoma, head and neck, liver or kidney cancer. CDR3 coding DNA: TGTGCCAGCAGCCGGACGAGGGCACGTGGAGGTCAAGAGACCCAGTACTTC. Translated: CASSRTRARGGQETQYF.